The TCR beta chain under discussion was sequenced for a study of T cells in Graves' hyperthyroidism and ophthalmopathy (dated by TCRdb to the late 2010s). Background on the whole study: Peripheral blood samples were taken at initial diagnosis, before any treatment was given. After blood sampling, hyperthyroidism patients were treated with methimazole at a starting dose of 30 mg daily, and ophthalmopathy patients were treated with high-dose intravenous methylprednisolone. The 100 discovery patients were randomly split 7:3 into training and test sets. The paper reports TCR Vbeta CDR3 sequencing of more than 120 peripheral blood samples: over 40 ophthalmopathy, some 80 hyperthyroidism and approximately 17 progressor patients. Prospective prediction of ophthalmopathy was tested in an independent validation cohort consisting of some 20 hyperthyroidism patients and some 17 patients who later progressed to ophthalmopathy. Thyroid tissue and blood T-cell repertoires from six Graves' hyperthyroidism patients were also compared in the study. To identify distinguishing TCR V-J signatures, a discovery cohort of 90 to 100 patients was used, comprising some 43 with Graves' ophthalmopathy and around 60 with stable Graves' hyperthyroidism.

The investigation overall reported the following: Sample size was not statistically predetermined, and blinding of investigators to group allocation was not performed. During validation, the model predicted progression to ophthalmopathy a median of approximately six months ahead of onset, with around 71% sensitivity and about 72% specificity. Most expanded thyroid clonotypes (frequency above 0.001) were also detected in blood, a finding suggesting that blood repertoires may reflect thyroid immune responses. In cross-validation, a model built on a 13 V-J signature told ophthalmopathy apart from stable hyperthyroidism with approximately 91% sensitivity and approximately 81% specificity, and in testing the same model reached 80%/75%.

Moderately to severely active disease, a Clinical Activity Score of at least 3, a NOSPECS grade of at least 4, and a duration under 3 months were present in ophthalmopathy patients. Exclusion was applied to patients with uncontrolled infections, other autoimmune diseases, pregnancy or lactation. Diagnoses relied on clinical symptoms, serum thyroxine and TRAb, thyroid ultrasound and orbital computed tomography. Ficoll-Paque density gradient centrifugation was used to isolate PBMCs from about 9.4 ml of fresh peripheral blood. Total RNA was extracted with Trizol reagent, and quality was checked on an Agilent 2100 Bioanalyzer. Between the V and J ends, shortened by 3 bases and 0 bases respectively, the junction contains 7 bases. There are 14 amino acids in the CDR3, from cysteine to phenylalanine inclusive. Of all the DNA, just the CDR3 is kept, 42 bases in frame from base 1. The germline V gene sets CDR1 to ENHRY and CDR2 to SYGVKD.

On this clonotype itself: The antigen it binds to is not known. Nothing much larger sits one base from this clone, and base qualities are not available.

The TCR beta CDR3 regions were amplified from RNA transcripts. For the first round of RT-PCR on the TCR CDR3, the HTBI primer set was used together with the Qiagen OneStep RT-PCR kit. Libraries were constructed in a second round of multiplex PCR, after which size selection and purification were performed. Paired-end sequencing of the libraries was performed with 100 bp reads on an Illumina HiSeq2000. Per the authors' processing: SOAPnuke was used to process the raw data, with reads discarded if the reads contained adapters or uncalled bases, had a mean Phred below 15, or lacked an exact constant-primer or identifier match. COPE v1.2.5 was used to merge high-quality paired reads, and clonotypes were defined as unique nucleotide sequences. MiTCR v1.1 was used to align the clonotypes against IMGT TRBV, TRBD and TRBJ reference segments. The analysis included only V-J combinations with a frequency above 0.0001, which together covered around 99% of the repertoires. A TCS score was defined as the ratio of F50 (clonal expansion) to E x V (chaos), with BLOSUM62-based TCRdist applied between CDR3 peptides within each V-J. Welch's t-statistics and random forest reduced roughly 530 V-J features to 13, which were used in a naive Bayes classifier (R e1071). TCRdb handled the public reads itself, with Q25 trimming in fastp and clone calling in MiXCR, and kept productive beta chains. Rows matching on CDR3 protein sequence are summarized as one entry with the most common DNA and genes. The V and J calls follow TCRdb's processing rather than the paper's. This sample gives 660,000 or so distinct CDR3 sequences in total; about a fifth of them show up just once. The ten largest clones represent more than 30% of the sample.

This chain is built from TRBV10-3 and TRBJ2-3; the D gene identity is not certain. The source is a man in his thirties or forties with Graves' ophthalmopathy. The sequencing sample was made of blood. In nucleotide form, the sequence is TGTGCCATCAGTGATTCCGCTAGCACAGATACGCAGTATTTT. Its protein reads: CAISDSASTDTQYF.